Presented here are 7 T cell receptor beta chains from one specimen sequenced in a study of vaccination effects on CD4 cells after COVID-19. Antigen specificity for these receptors is unknown. Some clones are missing from TCRdb's copy, which holds only in-frame ones; the method was immunoSEQ multiplex PCR. The data show 24,000 or so clones, around 79% seen once. Sequencing in the ViraFEST assay came after antigen-specific CD4+ T cells had been expanded with viral peptide pools, which were used to stimulate PBMC. At the end of less than 12 days of culture, CD4+ T cells were isolated. The person's infection with SARS-CoV-2, confirmed by PCR, took place between March and December 2020. Specimen: CD4+ T cells from PBMCs cultured with HCoV-NL63 spike peptides, collected before COVID-19 vaccination. The receptors derive from a human donor who had a prior SARS-CoV-2 infection.

The chain combines TRBV2 with TRBJ2-3; D uncertain. Trimming removed 3 bases at V and 0 bases at J, with 22 bases between. Germline lookup yields CDR1 SNHLY and CDR2 FYNNEI. The CDR3 covers 19 residues. The CDR3 DNA is TGTGCCAGCAGTGAGGGCTCAGGTATCCCGATCTCTAGCACAGATACGCAGTATTTT. This encodes CASSEGSGIPISSTDTQYF.

V and J are TRBV6-2 or TRBV6-3 and TRBJ1-5; 12 nucleotides match TRBD1. The V gene's germline CDR1 is MNHEY and CDR2 SVGEGT. This CDR3 is built from 15 residues. V shed 5 bases and J 9 bases; nucleotides not matched to a gene: 8. Here the CDR3 reads CASSMGQGAGRPQHF. For the CDR3, the DNA is TGTGCCAGCAGTATGGGACAGGGGGCCGGGAGGCCCCAGCATTTT.

The chain links TRBV11-2 to TRBJ2-4; possible D gene TRBD2, 6 bases. The CDR3 has 16 residues. Germline CDR1 reads SGHAT; CDR2 reads FQNNGV. V was pared by 5 bases and J by 0 bases, with 14 bases between. CDR3 in DNA: TGTGCCAGCAGCCACCTGTCAGCGGGAGCCAAAAACATTCAGTACTTC. Protein sequence: CASSHLSAGAKNIQYF.

This rearrangement joins TRBV4-1 to TRBJ2-7; D perhaps matches TRBD1 (6 bases). This CDR3 has 17 amino acids. Germline-derived CDR1 and CDR2 are MGHRA and YSYEKL. Trimming cost V 1 base and J 2 bases, with 18 bases left between them. The CDR3 DNA is TGCGCCAGCAGCCAAGTAGTAGGGGGTATCTCTCCCTACGAGCAGTACTTC. Its translation: CASSQVVGGISPYEQYF.

This chain joins TRBV24-1 and TRBJ2-4, with D unresolved. Germline-derived CDR1 and CDR2 are KGHDR and SFDVKD. The CDR3 runs to 15 residues. V was trimmed by 9 bases and J by 1 base, leaving 15 bases between them. This chain's CDR3 is CATSGGYDAKNIQYF. As DNA, the CDR3 is TGTGCCACCTCAGGTGGGTATGACGCCAAAAACATTCAGTACTTC.

Only one count was recorded for this clone. The genes are TRBV11-3 and TRBJ1-1, with TRBD1 as a possible D gene (6 bases). The germline V gene encodes CDR1 SGHNT and CDR2 YENEEA. This CDR3 contains 18 residues. Between the trimmed V and J ends, which lost 0 bases and 1 base, there was a span of 18 bases. The CDR3 here is CASSLEFFGGPENTEAFF. CDR3 nucleotide sequence: TGTGCCAGCAGCTTAGAATTTTTCGGGGGCCCGGAGAACACTGAAGCTTTCTTT.

Only a few counts were recorded for this clone. The gene calls are TRBV2 and TRBJ1-5; tentatively, D is TRBD1 (6 bases). This CDR3 comprises 12 residues. V was trimmed by 10 bases and J by 4 bases, leaving 11 bases between them. The germline gives CDR1 SNHLY, CDR2 FYNNEI. CDR3 in amino acids: CATAQGNQPQHF. The CDR3 region has the DNA TGTGCCACCGCCCAGGGGAATCAGCCCCAGCATTTT.